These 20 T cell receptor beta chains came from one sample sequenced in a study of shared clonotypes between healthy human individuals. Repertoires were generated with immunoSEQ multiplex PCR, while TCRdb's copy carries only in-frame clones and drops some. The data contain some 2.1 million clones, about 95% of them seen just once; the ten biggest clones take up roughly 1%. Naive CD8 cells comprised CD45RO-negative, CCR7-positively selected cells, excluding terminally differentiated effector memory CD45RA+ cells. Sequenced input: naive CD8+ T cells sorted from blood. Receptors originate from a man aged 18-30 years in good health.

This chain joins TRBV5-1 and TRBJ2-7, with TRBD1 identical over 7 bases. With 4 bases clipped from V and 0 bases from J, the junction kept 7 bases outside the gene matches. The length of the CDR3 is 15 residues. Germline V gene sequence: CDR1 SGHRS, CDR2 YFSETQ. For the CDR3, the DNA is TGCGCCAGCAGCGTCCGGGACAGCAGCTCCTACGAGCAGTACTTC. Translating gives CASSVRDSSSYEQYF.

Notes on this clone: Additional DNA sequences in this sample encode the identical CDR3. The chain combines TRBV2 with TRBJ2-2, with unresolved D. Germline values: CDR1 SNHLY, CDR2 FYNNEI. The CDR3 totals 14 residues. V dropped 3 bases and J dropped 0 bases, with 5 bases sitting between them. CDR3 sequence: CASSESPNTGELFF. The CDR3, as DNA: TGTGCCAGCAGTGAGTCACCGAACACCGGGGAGCTGTTTTTT.

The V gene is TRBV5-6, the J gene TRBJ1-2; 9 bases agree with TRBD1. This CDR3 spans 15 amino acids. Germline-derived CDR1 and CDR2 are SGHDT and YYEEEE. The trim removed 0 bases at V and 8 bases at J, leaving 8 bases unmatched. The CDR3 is CASSLELGQGFGYTF. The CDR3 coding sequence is TGTGCCAGCAGCTTGGAGTTGGGACAGGGCTTCGGCTACACCTTC.

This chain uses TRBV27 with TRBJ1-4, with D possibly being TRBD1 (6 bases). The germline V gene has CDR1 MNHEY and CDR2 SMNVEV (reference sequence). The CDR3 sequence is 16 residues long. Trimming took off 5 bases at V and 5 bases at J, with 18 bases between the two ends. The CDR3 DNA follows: TGTGCCAGCAGTCCTATATGGGGGGGCGACAATGAAAAACTGTTTTTT. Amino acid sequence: CASSPIWGGDNEKLFF. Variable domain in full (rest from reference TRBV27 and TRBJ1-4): EAQVTQNPRYLITVTGKKLTVTCSQNMNHEYMSWYRQDPGLGLRQIYYSMNVEVTDKGDVPEGYKVSRKEKRNFPLILESPSPNQTSLYFCASSPIWGGDNEKLFFGSGTQLSVL.

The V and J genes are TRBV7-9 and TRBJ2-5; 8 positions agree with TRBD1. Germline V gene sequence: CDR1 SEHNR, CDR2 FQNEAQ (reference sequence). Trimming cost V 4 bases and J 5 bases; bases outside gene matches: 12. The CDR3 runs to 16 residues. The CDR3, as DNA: TGTGCCAGCAGCTCATCCTCAGGGGGCCAACGGGAGACCCAGTACTTC. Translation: CASSSSSGGQRETQYF.

The CDR3 is CASSVERTSDTQYF. In nucleotides, the CDR3 is TGTGCCAGCAGCGTAGAGAGGACTAGTGATACGCAGTATTTT. V usage is TRBV9 and J usage is TRBJ2-3; 7 nucleotides match TRBD2. This CDR3 contains 14 residues. Germline lookup yields CDR1 SGDLS and CDR2 YYNGEE. Losses at the gene ends were 0 bases for V and 6 bases for J; bases not matched to a gene: 4.

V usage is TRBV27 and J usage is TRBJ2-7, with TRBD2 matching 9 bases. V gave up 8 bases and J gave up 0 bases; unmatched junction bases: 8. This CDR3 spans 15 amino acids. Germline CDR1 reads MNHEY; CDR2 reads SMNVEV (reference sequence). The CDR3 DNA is TGTGCCAGCGCTATTAGCGGGGGAAGCTCCTACGAGCAGTACTTC. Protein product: CASAISGGSSYEQYF.

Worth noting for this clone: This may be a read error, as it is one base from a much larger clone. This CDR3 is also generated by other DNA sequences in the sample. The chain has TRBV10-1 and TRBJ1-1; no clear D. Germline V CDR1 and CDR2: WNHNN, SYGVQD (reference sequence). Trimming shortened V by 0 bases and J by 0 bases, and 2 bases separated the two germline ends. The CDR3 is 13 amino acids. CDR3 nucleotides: TGCGCCAGCAGTGAGTCGCTGAACACTGAAGCTTTCTTT. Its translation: CASSESLNTEAFF.

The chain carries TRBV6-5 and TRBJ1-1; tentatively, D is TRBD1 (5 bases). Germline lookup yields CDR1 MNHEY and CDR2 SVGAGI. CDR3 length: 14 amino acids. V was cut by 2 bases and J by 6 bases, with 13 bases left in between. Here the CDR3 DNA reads TGTGCCAGCAGTTACGACAGCGCTACCCCTGAAGCTTTCTTT. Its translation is CASSYDSATPEAFF.

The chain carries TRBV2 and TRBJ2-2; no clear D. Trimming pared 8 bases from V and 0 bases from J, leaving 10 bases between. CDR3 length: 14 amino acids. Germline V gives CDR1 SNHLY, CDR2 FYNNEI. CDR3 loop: CASSTGPNTGELFF. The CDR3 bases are TGTGCCAGCTCTACGGGCCCGAACACCGGGGAGCTGTTTTTT. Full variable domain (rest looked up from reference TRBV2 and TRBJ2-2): EPEVTQTPSHQVTQMGQEVILRCVPISNHLYFYWYRQILGQKVEFLVSFYNNEISEKSEIFDDQFSVERPDGSNFTLKIRSTKLEDSAMYFCASSTGPNTGELFFGEGSRLTVL.

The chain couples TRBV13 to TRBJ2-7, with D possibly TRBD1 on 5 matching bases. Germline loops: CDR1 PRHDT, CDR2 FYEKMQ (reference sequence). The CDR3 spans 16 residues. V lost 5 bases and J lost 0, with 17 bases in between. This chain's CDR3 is CASSQLDTSSSYEQYF. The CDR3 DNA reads TGTGCCAGCAGCCAGCTGGACACCTCGAGCTCCTACGAGCAGTACTTC.

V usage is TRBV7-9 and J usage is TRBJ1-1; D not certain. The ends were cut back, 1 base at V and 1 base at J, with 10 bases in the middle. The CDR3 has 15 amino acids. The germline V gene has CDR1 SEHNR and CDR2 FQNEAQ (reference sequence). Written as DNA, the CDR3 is TGTGCCAGCAGCTTAGATCCCGATAAGAACACTGAAGCTTTCTTT. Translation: CASSLDPDKNTEAFF.

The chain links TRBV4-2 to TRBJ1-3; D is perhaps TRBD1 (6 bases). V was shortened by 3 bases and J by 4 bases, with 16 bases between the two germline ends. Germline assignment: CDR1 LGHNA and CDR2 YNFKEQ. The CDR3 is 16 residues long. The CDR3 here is CASSHAQGKEGNTIYF. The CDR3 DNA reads TGTGCCAGCAGCCATGCACAGGGAAAGGAGGGAAACACCATATATTTT.

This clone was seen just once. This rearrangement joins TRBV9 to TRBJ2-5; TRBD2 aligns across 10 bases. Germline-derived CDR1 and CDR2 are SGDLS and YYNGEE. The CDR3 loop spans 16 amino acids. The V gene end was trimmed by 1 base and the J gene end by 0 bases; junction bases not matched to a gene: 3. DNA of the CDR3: TGTGCCAGCAGCGTAACTAGCGGGGCGTACCAAGAGACCCAGTACTTC. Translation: CASSVTSGAYQETQYF. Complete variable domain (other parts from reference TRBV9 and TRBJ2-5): DSGVTQTPKHLITATGQRVTLRCSPRSGDLSVYWYQQSLDQGLQFLIQYYNGEERAKGNILERFSAQQFPDLHSELNLSSLELGDSALYFCASSVTSGAYQETQYFGPGTRLLVL.

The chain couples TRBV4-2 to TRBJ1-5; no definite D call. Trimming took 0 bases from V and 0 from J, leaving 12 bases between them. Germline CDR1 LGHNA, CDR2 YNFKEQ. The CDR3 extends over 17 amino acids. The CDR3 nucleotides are TGTGCCAGCAGCCAAGATAGGTCGGAGAATAGCAATCAGCCCCAGCATTTT. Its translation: CASSQDRSENSNQPQHF.

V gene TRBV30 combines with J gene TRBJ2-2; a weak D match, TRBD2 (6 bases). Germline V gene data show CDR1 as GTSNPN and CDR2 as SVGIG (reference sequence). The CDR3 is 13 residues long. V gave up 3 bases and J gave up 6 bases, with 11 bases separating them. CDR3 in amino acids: CAWSTTSSGELFF. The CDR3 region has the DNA TGTGCCTGGAGCACCACTAGCTCCGGGGAGCTGTTTTTT. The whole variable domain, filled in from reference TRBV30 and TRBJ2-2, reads SQTIHQWPATLVQPVGSPLSLECTVEGTSNPNLYWYRQAAGRGLQLLFYSVGIGQISSEVPQNLSASRPQDRQFILSSKKLLLSDSGFYLCAWSTTSSGELFFGEGSRLTVL.

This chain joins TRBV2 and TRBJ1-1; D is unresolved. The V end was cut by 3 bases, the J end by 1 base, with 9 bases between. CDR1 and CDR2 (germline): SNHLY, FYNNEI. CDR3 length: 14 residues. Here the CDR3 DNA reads TGTGCCAGCAGTGATGATTTTACGAACACTGAAGCTTTCTTT. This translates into CASSDDFTNTEAFF.

This CDR3 is CASSVRGSSYNEQFF. The CDR3 nucleotides read TGTGCCAGCAGCGTCAGGGGAAGCTCCTACAATGAGCAGTTCTTC. The rearrangement uses TRBV28 and TRBJ2-1; D is possibly TRBD1 (6 bases). Trimming removed 6 bases at V and 0 bases at J, with 12 bases between. The germline V gene encodes CDR1 MDHEN and CDR2 SYDVKM. The length of the CDR3 is 15 residues. Variable domain in full (rest from reference TRBV28 and TRBJ2-1): DVKVTQSSRYLVKRTGEKVFLECVQDMDHENMFWYRQDPGLGLRLIYFSYDVKMKEKGDIPEGYSVSREKKERFSLILESASTNQTSMYLCASSVRGSSYNEQFFGPGTRLTVL.

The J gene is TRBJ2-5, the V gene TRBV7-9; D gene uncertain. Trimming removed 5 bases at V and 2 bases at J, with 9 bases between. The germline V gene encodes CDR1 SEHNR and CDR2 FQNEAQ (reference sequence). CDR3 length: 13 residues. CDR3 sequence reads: CASSPVGQETQYF. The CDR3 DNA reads TGTGCCAGCAGCCCCGTTGGACAAGAGACCCAGTACTTC.

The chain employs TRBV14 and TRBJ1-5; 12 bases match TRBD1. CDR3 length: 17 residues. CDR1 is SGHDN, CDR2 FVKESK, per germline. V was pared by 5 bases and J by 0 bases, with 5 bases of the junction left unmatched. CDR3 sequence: CASSGTGGAYSNQPQHF. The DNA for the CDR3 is TGTGCCAGCAGCGGGACAGGGGGCGCTTATAGCAATCAGCCCCAGCATTTT.